This passage covers 19 T cell receptor beta chains from one sample sequenced in a study of CD8 T cells in Susac syndrome. Random hexamers were used to reverse transcribe roughly 0.45 to 1 ug of RNA. TCRdb fed the immunoSEQ multiplex PCR reads into MiXCR, producing one record per CDR3 protein. Here the sample spans some 260,000 distinct CDR3 sequences, 70% to 90% being singletons. What was sequenced was CD8+ T cells from PBMCs. These receptors came from a human donor with multiple sclerosis.

This clonotype was seen only a few times. The CDR3 DNA is TGTGCCAGCAGCTTTTTTGATGAGACCCAGTACTTC. Its translation is CASSFFDETQYF. The genes are TRBV11-2 and TRBJ2-5; D not resolved. CDR1 is SGHAT, CDR2 FQNNGV, per germline. CDR3 length: 12 amino acids. Trimming took 3 bases from V and 5 from J, leaving 7 bases between them.

V usage is TRBV9 and J usage is TRBJ1-4; D is unclear. Germline lookup yields CDR1 SGDLS and CDR2 YYNGEE. This CDR3 has 14 residues. Deletions cut 2 bases from V and 3 bases from J, with 8 bases between. CDR3 DNA: TGTGCCAGCAGCGTTGCAGCGTCTAATGAAAAACTGTTTTTT. This sequence encodes CASSVAASNEKLFF.

V usage is TRBV12-3 or TRBV12-4 and J usage is TRBJ1-2, with TRBD1 as a possible D gene (6 bases). This CDR3 is built from 15 residues. The V end lost 3 bases, the J end lost 4 bases, and 15 bases lay between the germline ends. Here the CDR3 reads CASSFGGPGGYGYTF. In DNA, the CDR3 is TGTGCCAGCAGTTTCGGGGGGCCAGGTGGCTATGGCTACACCTTC.

The genes are TRBV12-3 or TRBV12-4 and TRBJ1-2, with D possibly being TRBD1 (6 bases). Trimming took 11 bases from V and 4 from J, leaving 20 bases between them. This CDR3 spans 14 amino acids. In nucleotides, the CDR3 is TGTGCCTCATATATGGGGGGGCTCGCCTATGGCTACACCTTC. This gives the protein CASYMGGLAYGYTF.

The chain has TRBV9 and TRBJ2-6; 9 bases fit TRBD1. Trimming cost V 4 bases and J 1 base; bases outside gene matches: 6. The germline CDR1 and CDR2 sequences are SGDLS and YYNGEE. This CDR3 comprises 17 residues. The CDR3 DNA reads as TGTGCCAGCAGCCCCGGGACAGGGAAATCTGGGGCCAACGTCCTGACTTTC. Translation: CASSPGTGKSGANVLTF.

This clonotype was found once. The chain has TRBV28 and TRBJ2-7; TRBD1 matches 7 bases. Germline CDR1 MDHEN, CDR2 SYDVKM. The CDR3 totals 15 residues. Trimming at V came to 2 bases and at J to 3 bases, leaving 7 bases not matched to a gene. This CDR3 reads CASSLAPQGIYEQYF. The CDR3 DNA follows: TGTGCCAGCAGTTTAGCCCCACAGGGGATCTACGAGCAGTACTTC. Filled out from reference TRBV28 and TRBJ2-7, the complete variable domain reads DVKVTQSSRYLVKRTGEKVFLECVQDMDHENMFWYRQDPGLGLRLIYFSYDVKMKEKGDIPEGYSVSREKKERFSLILESASTNQTSMYLCASSLAPQGIYEQYFGPGTRLTVT.

This clonotype was found once. CDR3 bases: TGTGCCAGCAGCCTTCAGGATTCCAACTCTGGGGCCAACGTCCTGACTTTC. Its translation is CASSLQDSNSGANVLTF. The chain uses TRBV5-6 and TRBJ2-6; unclear D gene. The CDR3 is 17 amino acids. Germline assignment: CDR1 SGHDT and CDR2 YYEEEE. The V gene lost 4 bases and the J gene lost 0 bases, with 14 bases spanning the gap.

This chain connects TRBV5-4 to TRBJ1-1; D gene unclear. V was pared by 3 bases and J by 4 bases, with 10 bases between. Looked up from germline, CDR1 is SGHNT and CDR2 is YYREEE (reference sequence). CDR3 length: 13 residues. The CDR3 nucleotides read TGTGCCAGCAGCTCAGCTGAAGGCACTGAAGCTTTCTTT. It is translated as CASSSAEGTEAFF.

Concerning this clonotype itself: Compared with germline, one end of the junction differs, possibly owing to a read error. V gene TRBV7-9 combines with J gene TRBJ1-5; perhaps TRBD1 as D (5 bases). CDR1 and CDR2 (germline): SEHNR, FQNEAQ (reference sequence). The CDR3 spans 16 residues. This CDR3 is CASSLYSGNMDQPQHF. CDR3 bases: TGTGCCAGTAGCTTATATTCAGGGAACATGGATCAGCCCCAGCATTTT.

Only a few counts were recorded for this clonotype. The V gene is TRBV28, the J gene TRBJ2-7; the D is unclear. This CDR3 is 11 amino acids long. Germline CDR1 and CDR2: MDHEN and SYDVKM. Trimming left V 7 bases short and J 4 bases short, with 8 bases between. The CDR3 spells CASKRAYEQYF. The DNA of the CDR3 is TGTGCCAGCAAAAGAGCTTACGAGCAGTACTTC.

The chain joins TRBV27 to TRBJ1-5; D uncertain. The germline CDR1 and CDR2 sequences are MNHEY and SMNVEV (reference sequence). The CDR3 is 15 residues long. Trimming pared 6 bases from V and 7 bases from J, leaving 19 bases between. The DNA of the CDR3 is TGTGCCAGCAGGCCGGTCTCCTCCCTGGGCCAGCCCCAGCATTTT. Its translation: CASRPVSSLGQPQHF.

V usage is TRBV7-9 and J usage is TRBJ2-5; either TRBD1 or TRBD2 may supply D (6 bases each). This CDR3 has 15 amino acids. V lost 2 bases to trimming and J lost 2 bases, with 12 bases between them. Germline V lookup: CDR1 SEHNR, CDR2 FQNEAQ (reference sequence). The CDR3: CASSLRGRQQETQYF. The CDR3 nucleotides are TGTGCCAGCAGCTTAAGGGGGAGGCAGCAAGAGACCCAGTACTTC.

J is TRBJ1-1 and V is TRBV28; D unclear. The CDR3 covers 12 residues. CDR1 is MDHEN and CDR2 is SYDVKM in the germline V gene. The V end lost 3 bases, the J end lost 10 bases, and 12 bases lay between the germline ends. The CDR3: CASSFSDEGAFF. As DNA, the CDR3 is TGTGCCAGCAGTTTCTCCGACGAGGGAGCTTTCTTT. The entire variable domain, with the rest obtained from reference TRBV28 and TRBJ1-1, is as follows: DVKVTQSSRYLVKRTGEKVFLECVQDMDHENMFWYRQDPGLGLRLIYFSYDVKMKEKGDIPEGYSVSREKKERFSLILESASTNQTSMYLCASSFSDEGAFFGQGTRLTVV.

This chain joins TRBV27 and TRBJ1-5; 8 bases are shared with TRBD1. Germline V gene lookup returns CDR1 MNHEY and CDR2 SMNVEV (reference sequence). This CDR3 spans 16 amino acids. The trim removed 3 bases at V and 7 bases at J, leaving 11 bases unmatched. CDR3 region: CASSFYGQGLGQPQHF. CDR3 bases: TGTGCCAGCAGTTTTTACGGACAGGGTCTGGGACAGCCCCAGCATTTT.

The chain has TRBV2 and TRBJ2-2, with D possibly being TRBD2 (5 bases). This CDR3 is built from 15 residues. From germline, CDR1 is SNHLY and CDR2 FYNNEI. The V end lost 11 bases, the J end lost 4 bases, and 20 bases lay between the germline ends. DNA for the CDR3: TGTGCCGGAAAATCTCTAGCAAAGTCCACCGGGGAGCTGTTTTTT. Its translation: CAGKSLAKSTGELFF.

This chain joins TRBV5-1 and TRBJ2-7; D is ambiguous. The CDR3 totals 18 residues. The germline V and J ends were trimmed by 3 bases and 2 bases, with 24 bases remaining between them. CDR1 is SGHRS, CDR2 YFSETQ, per germline. Here the CDR3 DNA reads TGCGCCAGCAGCTCTACGGACCCTACCCCCGCAAGCACCTACGAGCAGTACTTC. It yields the protein CASSSTDPTPASTYEQYF.

This chain connects TRBV6-1 to TRBJ2-7; maybe TRBD2 (6 bases). Germline CDR1 is MNHNS and CDR2 is SASEGT. This CDR3 spans 13 amino acids. The V end lost 6 bases, the J end lost 2 bases, and 11 bases lay between the germline ends. CDR3 nucleotide sequence: TGTGCCAGCAGCTTAGCGGTAACCTACGAGCAGTACTTC. Translating gives CASSLAVTYEQYF.

The chain joins TRBV5-5 to TRBJ1-2; D uncertain. Germline lookup yields CDR1 SGHKS and CDR2 YYEKEE (reference sequence). Trimming took 4 bases from V and 2 from J, leaving 9 bases between them. The CDR3 totals 13 residues. The CDR3 is CASSVDLNYGYTF. The CDR3 region has the DNA TGTGCCAGCAGCGTGGACCTCAACTATGGCTACACCTTC. Supplemented by reference TRBV5-5 and TRBJ1-2, the full variable domain reads DAGVTQSPTHLIKTRGQQVTLRCSPISGHKSVSWYQQVLGQGPQFIFQYYEKEERGRGNFPDRFSARQFPNYSSELNVNALLLGDSALYLCASSVDLNYGYTFGSGTRLTVV.

The chain combines TRBV28 with TRBJ2-3; weak D call: TRBD1 (6 bases). Germline loops: CDR1 MDHEN, CDR2 SYDVKM. This CDR3 has 13 amino acids. Trimming left V 4 bases short and J 5 bases short, with 10 bases between. The CDR3 is CASSSMDRDTQYF. The CDR3, as DNA: TGTGCCAGCAGTTCGATGGACAGAGATACGCAGTATTTT.